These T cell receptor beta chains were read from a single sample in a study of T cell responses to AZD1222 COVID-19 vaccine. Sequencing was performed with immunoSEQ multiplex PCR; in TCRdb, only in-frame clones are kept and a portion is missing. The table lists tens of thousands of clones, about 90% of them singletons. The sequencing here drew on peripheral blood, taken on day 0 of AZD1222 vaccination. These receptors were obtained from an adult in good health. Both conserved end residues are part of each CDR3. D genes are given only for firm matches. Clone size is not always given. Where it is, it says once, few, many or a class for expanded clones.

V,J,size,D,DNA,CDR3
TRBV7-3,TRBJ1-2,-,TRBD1,TGTGCCAGCAGGCCCGGACAGGTTGGTGGCTACACCTTC,CASRPGQVGGYTF
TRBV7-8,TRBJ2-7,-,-,TGTGCCAGCAGCCCAACCATCCTATCCTACGAGCAGTACTTC,CASSPTILSYEQYF
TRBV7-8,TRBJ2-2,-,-,TGTGCCAGCAGCCGCACATTGACCGGGGAGCTGTTTTTT,CASSRTLTGELFF
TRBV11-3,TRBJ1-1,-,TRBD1,TGTGCCAGCAGCGAAGGGACAGGGTATACTGAAGCTTTCTTT,CASSEGTGYTEAFF
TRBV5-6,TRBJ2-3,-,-,TGTGCCAGCAGCTTGGTGGGTGTGATCCTCACAGATACGCAGTATTTT,CASSLVGVILTDTQYF
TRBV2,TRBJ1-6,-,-,TGTGCCAGCAGTGCTGAGAATTCACCCCTCCACTTT,CASSAENSPLHF
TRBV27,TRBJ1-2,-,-,TGTGCCAGCAGTTTACGACGGAGTTATGGCTACACCTTC,CASSLRRSYGYTF
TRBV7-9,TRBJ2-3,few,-,TGTGCCAGCAGCTCCGTCGGTGATACGCAGTATTTT,CASSSVGDTQYF
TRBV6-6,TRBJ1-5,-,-,TGTGCCAGCAGTCCCTGGACAGACAAGAGCAATCAGCCCCAGCATTTT,CASSPWTDKSNQPQHF
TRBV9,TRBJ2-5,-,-,TGTGCCAGCAGCCCCCGGGCGGGGTGGGGTGAGACCCAGTACTTC,CASSPRAGWGETQYF
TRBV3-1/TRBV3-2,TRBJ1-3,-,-,TGTGCCAGCAGCCAAGGTGCGGGCTACCGAAACACCATATATTTT,CASSQGAGYRNTIYF
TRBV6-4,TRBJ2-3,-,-,TGTGCCAGCAGTGACTCGAGTGGGGGGCCCCAGTATTTT,CASSDSSGGPQYF
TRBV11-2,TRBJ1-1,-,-,TGTGCCAGCAGCTTAGATTATACCGGGACTGAAGCTTTCTTT,CASSLDYTGTEAFF
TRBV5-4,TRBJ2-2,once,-,TGTGCCAGCAGCTTGGGCGGCCGCGCGAACACCGGGGAGCTGTTTTTT,CASSLGGRANTGELFF
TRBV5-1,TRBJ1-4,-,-,TGCGCCAGTAGTAACCAGCGCGGAGGTAATGAAAAACTGTTTTTT,CASSNQRGGNEKLFF
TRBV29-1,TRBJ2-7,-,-,TGCAGCGTTGAACAGGGACCCTACGAGCAGTACTTC,CSVEQGPYEQYF
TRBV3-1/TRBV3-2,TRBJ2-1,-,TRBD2,TGTGCCAGCAGCCTAGAGCGGGGGGGCCGTGGAAATGAGCAGTTCTTC,CASSLERGGRGNEQFF
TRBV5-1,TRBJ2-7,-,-,TGCGCCAGCAGCTTGGCCCCAGGGTCTTCCTACGAGCAGTACTTC,CASSLAPGSSYEQYF
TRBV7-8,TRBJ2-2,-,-,TGTGCCAGCAGCTCCTACAGTAACACCGGGGAGCTGTTTTTT,CASSSYSNTGELFF
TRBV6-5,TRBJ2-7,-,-,TGTGCCAGCAGTCAGGGAGGTTACGAGCAGTACTTC,CASSQGGYEQYF
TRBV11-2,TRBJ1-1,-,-,TGTGCCAGCAGCTTAGGGGGGGCGCGATTGACTGAAGCTTTCTTT,CASSLGGARLTEAFF
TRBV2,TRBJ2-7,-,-,TGTGCCAGCAACCTCGTCGGTCCGGCCTCCTACGAGCAGTACTTC,CASNLVGPASYEQYF
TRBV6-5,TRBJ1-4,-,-,TGTGCCAGCAATCCAGGTCTGGGTGAAAAACTGTTTTTT,CASNPGLGEKLFF
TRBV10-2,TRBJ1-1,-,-,TGCGCCAGCAGGGAACTACAGGGATCGACTGAAGCTTTCTTT,CASRELQGSTEAFF
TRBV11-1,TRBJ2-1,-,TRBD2,TGTGCCAGCAGCTTTTTGGGGGGGGTTGAGCAGTTCTTC,CASSFLGGVEQFF
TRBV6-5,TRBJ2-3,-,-,TGTGCCAGCAAAGTGGGGACCACAGATACGCAGTATTTT,CASKVGTTDTQYF
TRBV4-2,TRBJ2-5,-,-,TGTGCCAGCAGCCAAGAGTTAGCGGAGGGAGGAGAGACCCAGTACTTC,CASSQELAEGGETQYF
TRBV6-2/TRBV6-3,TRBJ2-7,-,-,TGTGCCAGCAGTTACTCTCTTACAGGGACCGACTACGAGCAGTACTTC,CASSYSLTGTDYEQYF
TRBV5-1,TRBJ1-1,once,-,TGCGCCAGCAGCCCCGGATGGGGACCCTCTGAAGCTTTCTTT,CASSPGWGPSEAFF
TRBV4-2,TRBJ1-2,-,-,TGTGCCAGCAGCCAAGATAGGGAAAGAGGGGGTGGCTACACCTTC,CASSQDRERGGGYTF
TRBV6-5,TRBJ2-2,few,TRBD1,TGTGCCATCCAGGGGGCGAACACCGGGGAGCTGTTTTTT,CAIQGANTGELFF
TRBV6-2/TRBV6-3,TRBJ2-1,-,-,TGTGCCAGCAGTGTCCCGGGACTCGCTAGGCAGTTCTTC,CASSVPGLARQFF
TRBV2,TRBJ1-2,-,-,TGTGTTAAGGGGGGCCCTAACTATGGCTACACCTTC,CVKGGPNYGYTF
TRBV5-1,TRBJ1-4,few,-,TGCGCCAGCAGCCCCGACAGGTCTGCCGAAAAACTGTTTTTT,CASSPDRSAEKLFF
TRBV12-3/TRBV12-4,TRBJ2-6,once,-,TGTGCCAGCAGTTTGGCTGGGGCCAACGTCCTGACTTTC,CASSLAGANVLTF
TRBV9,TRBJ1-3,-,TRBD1,TGTGCCAGCAGCCCCCACGGGACAGAGGGAGGAAACACCATATATTTT,CASSPHGTEGGNTIYF
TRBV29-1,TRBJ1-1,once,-,TGCAGCGTTGTTCGATCCCTAGGGACTGAAGCTTTCTTT,CSVVRSLGTEAFF
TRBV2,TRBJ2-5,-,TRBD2,TGTGCCAGCAGTGAAGTACTACTAGCGCGTGGGGAGACCCAGTACTTC,CASSEVLLARGETQYF
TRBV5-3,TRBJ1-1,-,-,TGTGCCAGAAGCTTCCACCCCCTGTCGAACACTGAAGCTTTCTTT,CARSFHPLSNTEAFF
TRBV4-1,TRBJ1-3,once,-,TGCGCCAGCAGCCAACTGGGCTCTGGAAACACCATATATTTT,CASSQLGSGNTIYF
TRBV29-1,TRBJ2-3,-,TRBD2,TGCAGCGTTGAAAGGGGAGGGACAGATACGCAGTATTTT,CSVERGGTDTQYF
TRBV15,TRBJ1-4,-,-,TGTGCCACCAGGACAGGCCACGCTGGTGAAAAACTGTTTTTT,CATRTGHAGEKLFF
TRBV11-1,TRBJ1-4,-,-,TGTGCCAGCAGCTTAGCCCCGGGCTGGAATGAAAAACTGTTTTTT,CASSLAPGWNEKLFF
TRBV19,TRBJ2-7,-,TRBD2,TGTGCCAGTAGTATAGAAGCGGGGGGATCCTACGAGCAGTACTTC,CASSIEAGGSYEQYF
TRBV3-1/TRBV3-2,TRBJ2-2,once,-,TGTGCCAGCAGCCAAGGGCCCCGCACCGGGGAGCTGTTTTTT,CASSQGPRTGELFF
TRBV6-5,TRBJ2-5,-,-,TGTGCCAGCAGTTACTCGAAAAAATTGGGGACCCAGTACTTC,CASSYSKKLGTQYF
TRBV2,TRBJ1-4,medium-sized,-,TGTGCCAGCAAGCTGGAAAAACTGTTTTTT,CASKLEKLFF
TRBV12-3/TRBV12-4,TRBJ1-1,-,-,TGTGCCAGCAGTTTACGGATGAACACTGAAGCTTTCTTT,CASSLRMNTEAFF